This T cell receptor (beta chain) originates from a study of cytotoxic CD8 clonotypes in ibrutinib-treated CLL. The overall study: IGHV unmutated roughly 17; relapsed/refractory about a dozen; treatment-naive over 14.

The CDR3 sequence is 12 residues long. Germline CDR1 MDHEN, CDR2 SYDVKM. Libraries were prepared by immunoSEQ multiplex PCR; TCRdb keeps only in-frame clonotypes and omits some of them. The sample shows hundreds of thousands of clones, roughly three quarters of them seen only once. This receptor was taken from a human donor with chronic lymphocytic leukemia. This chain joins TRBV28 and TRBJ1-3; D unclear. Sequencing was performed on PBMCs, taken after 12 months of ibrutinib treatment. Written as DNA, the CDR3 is TGTCTCACAAGGGAAGCTGGAAACACCATATATTTT. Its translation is CLTREAGNTIYF.